The rows below give T cell receptor beta chains drawn from one sample of a study of T cell changes during pregnancy in multiple sclerosis. TCRdb's table, derived via immunoSEQ multiplex PCR, lists solely in-frame clones and lacks some. This table holds roughly 80,000 clones, roughly 91% found once. The sample here was peripheral blood, taken in the first trimester of pregnancy. The receptor set was obtained from a female donor with multiple sclerosis, enrolled in a pregnancy study. The CDR3 runs from the conserved cysteine through the conserved F or W. Fields, in order: V gene, J gene, clone size, D gene, CDR3 protein, CDR3 DNA. The D gene is left open where the match is weak. The size of a clone is reported for some rows only, either as once, few or many, or as a class for expanded clones.

V gene: TRBV10-3; J gene: TRBJ2-7; clone size: NA; D gene: NA; CDR3 protein: CAIRDVTNEQYF; CDR3 DNA: TGTGCCATCAGGGATGTAACTAACGAGCAGTACTTC
V gene: TRBV25-1; J gene: TRBJ2-1; clone size: NA; D gene: TRBD1; CDR3 protein: CASSESSGGAPYNEQFF; CDR3 DNA: TGTGCCAGCAGTGAGAGCTCAGGGGGCGCACCCTACAATGAGCAGTTCTTC
V gene: TRBV30; J gene: TRBJ2-1; clone size: NA; D gene: TRBD2; CDR3 protein: CAWSMSGSLDEQFF; CDR3 DNA: TGTGCCTGGAGTATGAGCGGGAGTCTCGATGAGCAGTTCTTC
V gene: TRBV27; J gene: TRBJ2-6; clone size: NA; D gene: NA; CDR3 protein: CASSSRGAWDRVSSGANVLTF; CDR3 DNA: TGTGCCAGCAGTTCGCGGGGGGCCTGGGACAGGGTTAGCTCTGGGGCCAACGTCCTGACTTTC
V gene: TRBV9; J gene: TRBJ2-1; clone size: NA; D gene: NA; CDR3 protein: CASSANQGNEQFF; CDR3 DNA: TGTGCCAGCAGCGCTAACCAGGGGAATGAGCAGTTCTTC
V gene: TRBV30; J gene: TRBJ2-1; clone size: NA; D gene: TRBD2; CDR3 protein: CAWGAQLAGDRLVHEQFF; CDR3 DNA: TGTGCCTGGGGCGCACAGCTAGCGGGGGATCGTTTGGTTCATGAGCAGTTCTTC
V gene: TRBV6-6; J gene: TRBJ2-1; clone size: NA; D gene: NA; CDR3 protein: CASSVLSSLANEQFF; CDR3 DNA: TGTGCCAGCAGTGTGTTGAGCTCACTAGCCAATGAGCAGTTCTTC
V gene: TRBV7-6; J gene: TRBJ2-1; clone size: once; D gene: TRBD2; CDR3 protein: CASSLESGLAGHEQFF; CDR3 DNA: TGTGCCAGCAGCTTAGAATCGGGACTAGCGGGGCATGAGCAGTTCTTC
V gene: TRBV5-1; J gene: TRBJ2-3; clone size: NA; D gene: TRBD2; CDR3 protein: CASSSTGGSTDTQYF; CDR3 DNA: TGCGCCAGCAGCTCTACGGGGGGGAGCACAGATACGCAGTATTTT
V gene: TRBV10-3; J gene: TRBJ1-1; clone size: NA; D gene: NA; CDR3 protein: CAISPAMDTEAFF; CDR3 DNA: TGTGCCATCAGTCCAGCGATGGACACTGAAGCTTTCTTT
V gene: TRBV9; J gene: TRBJ1-1; clone size: NA; D gene: NA; CDR3 protein: CASSVGGRLNTEAFF; CDR3 DNA: TGTGCCAGCAGCGTAGGGGGCAGGCTGAACACTGAAGCTTTCTTT
V gene: TRBV7-6; J gene: TRBJ2-2; clone size: NA; D gene: NA; CDR3 protein: CASRLGGLEAGELFF; CDR3 DNA: TGTGCCAGCAGATTAGGAGGCCTCGAGGCCGGGGAGCTGTTTTTT
V gene: TRBV19; J gene: TRBJ1-5; clone size: NA; D gene: TRBD1; CDR3 protein: CASRDRGRTSDQPQHF; CDR3 DNA: TGTGCCAGTCGGGACAGGGGTAGGACTAGTGATCAGCCCCAGCATTTT
V gene: TRBV28; J gene: TRBJ1-2; clone size: NA; D gene: NA; CDR3 protein: CASGQAPRYTF; CDR3 DNA: TGTGCCAGCGGGCAGGCCCCGCGCTACACCTTC
V gene: TRBV7-3; J gene: TRBJ2-4; clone size: NA; D gene: TRBD2; CDR3 protein: CASSRGESAKNIQYF; CDR3 DNA: TGTGCCAGCAGCCGGGGGGAATCGGCCAAAAACATTCAGTACTTC